A single sample is the source of the 10 T cell receptor beta chains below, sequenced in a study of read filtering for tumor transcriptome and immune sequencing (dated by TCRdb to between 2020 and 2021). Sequencing took place on an Illumina HiSeq 4000. The Immunoverse kit was used to build TCR libraries from about 430 ng RNA, with molecular barcoded adaptors covering alpha/delta and beta/gamma chains. TCRdb reprocessed the public reads (quality trimming at Q25 with fastp, clone calling with MiXCR) and kept in-frame beta chains. Here each entry gathers all rows of one CDR3 protein and keeps the most common genes and DNA. The sample table lists about 47,000 distinct CDR3 sequences, roughly 12% of them with a count of one. Roughly 15% of the sample is held by the ten biggest clonotypes. Sequencing was done on a sample of a population of CD138-negative cells sorted from bone marrow. The meaning of the sample's cell subset or site label: bone marrow mononuclear cells depleted of CD138+ plasma/myeloma cells by negative magnetic selection. These receptors all come from a donor at least 40 years old with multiple myeloma.

This clonotype showed up many times. The V call is TRBV10-3, the J call TRBJ2-5; TRBD1 might be the D (5 bases). There are 14 residues in the CDR3. Trimming pared 2 bases from V and 2 bases from J, leaving 9 bases between. Germline assignment: CDR1 ENHRY and CDR2 SYGVKD. The CDR3 DNA follows: TGTGCCATCAGTGAGACAGGTGAACAAGAGACCCAGTACTTC. Amino acid sequence: CAISETGEQETQYF.

This clonotype was observed at least ten times. The chain is built from TRBV4-1 and TRBJ2-1, with 7 positions matching TRBD1. Germline loops: CDR1 MGHRA, CDR2 YSYEKL. This CDR3 contains 13 residues. V gave up 5 bases and J gave up 4 bases; unmatched junction bases: 2. CDR3 DNA sequence: TGCGCCAGCAGCGGGACAGCATACAATGAGCAGTTCTTC. Its translation is CASSGTAYNEQFF.

Many counts were recorded for this clonotype. The CDR3 loop is CAWSRASVNTGELFF. CDR3 nucleotides: TGTGCCTGGAGTCGAGCTAGCGTCAACACCGGGGAGCTGTTTTTT. The chain uses TRBV30 and TRBJ2-2, with D possibly TRBD2 on 6 matching bases. The ends were cut back, 2 bases at V and 2 bases at J, with 12 bases in the middle. The CDR3 totals 15 residues. CDR1 and CDR2 from the germline V gene are GTSNPN and SVGIG (reference sequence).

This clonotype came up many times. The chain couples TRBV7-9 to TRBJ1-4; no firm D call. The CDR3 is 14 amino acids. Per the germline V gene, CDR1 is SEHNR and CDR2 is FQNEAQ (reference sequence). V was clipped by 4 bases and J by 0 bases, with 6 bases between them. CDR3 protein: CASSYGATNEKLFF. The CDR3 DNA is TGTGCCAGCAGCTATGGGGCAACTAATGAAAAACTGTTTTTT.

This clonotype appeared many times. This chain connects TRBV7-8 to TRBJ2-2; D call uncertain. Germline lookup yields CDR1 SGHVS and CDR2 FQNEAQ. This CDR3 spans 16 amino acids. V gave up 5 bases and J gave up 4 bases, with 17 bases separating them. This CDR3 is CASSPPRRMATGELFF. Here the CDR3 DNA reads TGTGCCAGCAGCCCACCTAGACGGATGGCCACCGGGGAGCTGTTTTTT.

This clonotype was observed a few times. A read error is likely, as this CDR3 ends without the conserved phenylalanine or tryptophan. As DNA, the CDR3 is TGTGCCAGCAGCGGGACAGGGAATCAGCCCCAGCATCTT. Its protein is CASSGTGNQPQHL. The gene calls are TRBV12-3 or TRBV12-4 and TRBJ1-5; 9 bases are shared with TRBD1. V shed 6 bases and J 4 bases; nucleotides not matched to a gene: 1. The CDR3 contains 13 residues.

This clonotype was detected many times. This chain links TRBV7-8 with TRBJ2-7; the D is unclear. Trimming took 2 bases from V and 7 from J, leaving 18 bases between them. CDR1 is SGHVS and CDR2 is FQNEAQ in the germline V gene. This CDR3 spans 15 amino acids. The CDR3 DNA follows: TGTGCCAGCAGCTTAAGGAGTGTGGCCCAGTTTGAGCAGTACTTC. It codes for CASSLRSVAQFEQYF.

This clonotype was found many times. J is TRBJ2-5 and V is TRBV20-1; D not certain. The V end was cut by 5 bases, the J end by 1 base, with 11 bases between. The CDR3 runs to 13 residues. The germline CDR1 and CDR2 sequences are DFQATT and SNEGSKA (reference sequence). The CDR3 spells CSALPDLQETQYF. Here the CDR3 DNA reads TGCAGTGCTCTCCCGGACCTCCAAGAGACCCAGTACTTC.

About this clonotype: A much larger clone sits a single nucleotide away, making a read error possible. The chain uses TRBV5-1 and TRBJ2-3; a possible D gene is TRBD2 (7 bases). The germline gives CDR1 SGHRS, CDR2 YFSETQ. This CDR3 spans 16 amino acids. The CDR3 nucleotides read TGCGCCAGCGGCTTGGGGGCTAGCGGAATCACAGATACGCAGTATTTT. Its protein is CASGLGASGITDTQYF.

This clonotype was found many times. V usage is TRBV7-9 and J usage is TRBJ2-7, with D maybe TRBD2 (6 bases). The CDR3 sequence is 12 residues long. Germline V gene lookup returns CDR1 SEHNR and CDR2 FQNEAQ (reference sequence). V dropped 3 bases and J dropped 3 bases, with 6 bases sitting between them. CDR3 amino acids: CASSFSGYEQYF. DNA of the CDR3: TGTGCCAGCAGCTTTAGCGGCTACGAGCAGTACTTC.